The 28 T cell receptor beta chains in this list originate from one sample, sequenced in a study of cytomegalovirus exposure and HLA in healthy donors. This PCR relied on a set of 60 Vbeta primers and 13 Jbeta primers. Sequencing was performed with immunoSEQ multiplex PCR; in TCRdb, only in-frame clones are kept and a portion is missing. The sample holds 180,000 or so clones, 82% seen once. The sequenced sample was PBMCs. These receptors all stem from a male donor in good health and CMV-seronegative.

The count of this clone is one. The same CDR3 also results from other DNA sequences found in this sample. The V and J genes are TRBV28 and TRBJ2-3, with D possibly matching TRBD1 (6 bases). CDR3 length equals 14 residues. Trimming left V 10 bases short and J 4 bases short, with 18 bases between. Germline values: CDR1 MDHEN, CDR2 SYDVKM. In DNA form, the CDR3 reads TGTGCCACCTCGGGACAAGTCGTCTCAGATACGCAGTATTTT. Translating it yields CATSGQVVSDTQYF.

V and J are TRBV7-9 and TRBJ2-7; 11 bases match TRBD1. Germline loops: CDR1 SEHNR, CDR2 FQNEAQ (reference sequence). The CDR3 has 15 residues. V was clipped by 5 bases and J by 1 base; unmatched bases: 4. The CDR3: CASSPGQGGSYEQYF. CDR3 in DNA: TGTGCCAGCAGCCCGGGACAGGGGGGATCCTACGAGCAGTACTTC.

The chain recombines TRBV6-6 with TRBJ1-1, with unresolved D. Trimming removed 6 bases at V and 8 bases at J, with 10 bases between. The CDR3 is 11 residues long. Germline lookup yields CDR1 MNHNY and CDR2 SVGAGI (reference sequence). CDR3 amino acids: CASSAAPEAFF. The CDR3 DNA reads as TGTGCCAGCAGCGCGGCGCCAGAAGCTTTCTTT.

This chain uses TRBV4-1 with TRBJ1-2, with 8 bases fitting TRBD1. Germline lookup yields CDR1 MGHRA and CDR2 YSYEKL. The CDR3 is made up of 15 amino acids. Unmatched junction bases numbered 6, after V lost 1 base and J lost 5 bases. The CDR3: CASSQAGTGIYGYTF. CDR3 bases: TGCGCCAGCAGCCAAGCCGGGACAGGTATTTATGGCTACACCTTC.

This clone was found a few times. The chain combines TRBV5-1 with TRBJ2-3; 7 bases line up with TRBD2. Germline trimming cut 4 bases from V and 4 bases from J; bases unmatched to any gene: 12. The CDR3 covers 16 residues. Germline CDR1 reads SGHRS; CDR2 reads YFSETQ. The CDR3 nucleotides read TGCGCCAGCAGCCCACCTACGGCGGGGGTGGCAGATACGCAGTATTTT. Its translation: CASSPPTAGVADTQYF.

This chain connects TRBV5-4 to TRBJ2-1; D might be TRBD1 (5 bases). From germline, CDR1 is SGHNT and CDR2 YYREEE (reference sequence). There are 15 residues in the CDR3. V lost 2 bases, J lost 6 bases, and 15 bases lay in between. The CDR3 loop reads CASSFPGSIANEQFF. In nucleotides, the CDR3 is TGTGCCAGCAGCTTCCCAGGGTCTATCGCCAATGAGCAGTTCTTC.

The chain couples TRBV6-5 to TRBJ1-3; TRBD1 agrees at 7 bases. This CDR3 comprises 16 residues. Unmatched junction bases numbered 6, after V lost 0 bases and J lost 4 bases. CDR1 is MNHEY and CDR2 is SVGAGI in the germline V gene. The CDR3: CASSYSRQGGGNTIYF. In DNA form, the CDR3 reads TGTGCCAGCAGTTACTCGAGGCAGGGGGGCGGAAACACCATATATTTT.

V is TRBV14 and J is TRBJ2-1; 12 bases fit TRBD2. Germline loops: CDR1 SGHDN, CDR2 FVKESK. J gave up 7 bases and V 2 bases, and 12 bases lay outside the gene matches. CDR3 length: 18 amino acids. The CDR3 region is CASSQSFVTSGSGNEQFF. The DNA for the CDR3 is TGTGCCAGCAGCCAAAGTTTTGTGACTAGCGGGAGTGGGAATGAGCAGTTCTTC.

V gene TRBV6-1 combines with J gene TRBJ1-5; D gene ambiguous. V shed 1 base and J shed 9 bases, with 10 bases lying between them. Germline V gene sequence: CDR1 MNHNS, CDR2 SASEGT. This CDR3 has 13 residues. The CDR3 region is CASSEGLRGPQHF. Written as DNA, the CDR3 is TGTGCCAGCAGTGAAGGTCTTCGGGGGCCCCAGCATTTT.

This clone showed up just once. The chain carries TRBV10-2 and TRBJ2-5; no clear D. The end of the DNA aligns better with TRBJ2-7, so the J call may be wrong. Germline V CDR1 and CDR2: WSHSY, SAAADI. The CDR3 is made up of 14 amino acids. CDR3 in amino acids: CASSIRHISYEQYF. Here the CDR3 DNA reads TGCGCCAGCAGCATAAGACATATTTCCTACGAGCAGTACTTC.

The genes are TRBV5-6 and TRBJ1-1; weak D call: TRBD1 (6 bases). The CDR3 covers 12 residues. V dropped 0 bases and J dropped 11 bases, with 11 bases sitting between them. Germline CDR1 and CDR2: SGHDT and YYEEEE. Here the CDR3 reads CASSLVGTTAFF. CDR3 sequence (DNA): TGTGCCAGCAGCTTGGTAGGGACAACGGCTTTCTTT. The whole variable domain, filled in from reference TRBV5-6 and TRBJ1-1, reads DAGVTQSPTHLIKTRGQQVTLRCSPKSGHDTVSWYQQALGQGPQFIFQYYEEEERQRGNFPDRFSGHQFPNYSSELNVNALLLGDSALYLCASSLVGTTAFFGQGTRLTVV.

The chain links TRBV7-8 to TRBJ1-3; the match to TRBD1 covers 7 bases. Per the germline V gene, CDR1 is SGHVS and CDR2 is FQNEAQ. The CDR3 sequence is 18 residues long. J lost 8 bases, V lost 3 bases, and 19 bases had no gene match. As DNA, the CDR3 is TGTGCCAGCAGCTTTTTTCGGCTGGGACAGAAACCCGAGGACACCATATATTTT. Amino acid sequence: CASSFFRLGQKPEDTIYF.

The V and J genes are TRBV7-9 and TRBJ1-1, with D perhaps TRBD1 (5 bases). V shed 2 bases and J shed 5 bases, with 12 bases lying between them. This CDR3 is 14 amino acids long. Germline V gene data show CDR1 as SEHNR and CDR2 as FQNEAQ (reference sequence). CDR3 residues: CASSLPGRGTEAFF. In DNA form, the CDR3 reads TGTGCCAGCAGCTTACCAGGGCGGGGGACTGAAGCTTTCTTT.

J is TRBJ1-5 and V is TRBV4-2, with TRBD1 as a possible D gene (6 bases). Germline values: CDR1 LGHNA, CDR2 YNFKEQ. The CDR3 extends over 15 amino acids. V lost 0 bases, J lost 3 bases, and 9 bases lay in between. This chain's CDR3 is CASSQDGQINQPQHF. For the CDR3, the DNA is TGTGCCAGCAGCCAAGACGGACAGATCAATCAGCCCCAGCATTTT.

This chain joins TRBV5-1 and TRBJ2-4, with TRBD2 identical over 12 bases. Trimming removed 0 bases from V and 0 bases from J; junction bases left unmatched: 7. This CDR3 is 19 amino acids long. Per the germline V gene, CDR1 is SGHRS and CDR2 is YFSETQ. For the CDR3, the DNA is TGCGCCAGCAGCTTGGGACTAGCGGGAGAGCATATAGCCAAAAACATTCAGTACTTC. Translated: CASSLGLAGEHIAKNIQYF.

The CDR3 sequence is CASSPQPRDTEAFF. The CDR3 DNA reads as TGCGCCAGCAGCCCACAACCCAGGGACACTGAAGCTTTCTTT. V gene TRBV5-1 combines with J gene TRBJ1-1; TRBD1 is a possible D gene (5 bases). The CDR3 totals 14 residues. V lost 4 bases and J lost 3, with 13 bases in between. CDR1 SGHRS and CDR2 YFSETQ come from the germline V gene.

This clone was picked up a small number of times. CDR3 residues: CASSPNRVAGYTF. Here the CDR3 DNA reads TGTGCCAGCAGCCCTAACAGGGTTGCTGGCTACACCTTC. The rearrangement uses TRBV5-6 and TRBJ1-2; D perhaps matches TRBD1 (6 bases). The V end lost 4 bases, the J end lost 7 bases, and 14 bases lay between the germline ends. Germline CDR1 SGHDT, CDR2 YYEEEE. The CDR3 extends over 13 amino acids.

V gene TRBV5-4 combines with J gene TRBJ2-7; D perhaps matches TRBD2 (5 bases). Looked up from germline, CDR1 is SGHNT and CDR2 is YYREEE (reference sequence). Trimming cost V 0 bases and J 1 base, with 8 bases left between them. The CDR3 consists of 14 residues. CDR3 sequence (DNA): TGTGCCAGCAGCTTGGGAGGGCCATCCTACGAGCAGTACTTC. Its translation: CASSLGGPSYEQYF.

The V gene is TRBV7-2, the J gene TRBJ2-5, with 7 bases matching TRBD2. The end of the DNA aligns better with TRBJ2-7, so the J call may be wrong. Germline CDR1 reads SGHTA; CDR2 reads FQGNSA. There are 14 residues in the CDR3. CDR3 region: CASSLVASGYEQYF. CDR3 in DNA: TGTGCCAGCAGCTTAGTGGCTAGCGGATACGAGCAGTACTTC.

This clone was counted only a few times. CDR3 sequence reads: CSVRGRMNTEAFF. The CDR3 nucleotides are TGCAGCGTTCGTGGGCGCATGAACACTGAAGCTTTCTTT. The chain has TRBV29-1 and TRBJ1-1; no clear D gene. There are 13 residues in the CDR3. The V end lost 5 bases, the J end lost 0 bases, and 10 bases lay between the germline ends. Per germline, CDR1 SQVTM and CDR2 ANQGSEA.

This chain joins TRBV18 and TRBJ1-4; the D is unclear. The CDR3 sequence is 15 residues long. V was pared by 2 bases and J by 3 bases, with 10 bases between. Looked up from germline, CDR1 is KGHSH and CDR2 is LQKENI. DNA of the CDR3: TGTGCCAGCTCACCAGTCCGGGTAGCTAATGAAAAACTGTTTTTT. Protein product: CASSPVRVANEKLFF.

This clone occurred once. The chain couples TRBV5-4 to TRBJ2-1; D call uncertain. The length of the CDR3 is 13 residues. Deletions cut 5 bases from V and 1 base from J, with 7 bases between. CDR1 SGHNT and CDR2 YYREEE come from the germline V gene (reference sequence). The CDR3 spells CASRTESYNEQFF. In DNA, the CDR3 is TGTGCCAGCAGGACTGAATCCTACAATGAGCAGTTCTTC.

DNA for the CDR3: TGTGCCAGCAGGGGACTCCTAACCACCACAGATACGCAGTATTTT. As protein: CASRGLLTTTDTQYF. This chain joins TRBV2 and TRBJ2-3; tentative D call: TRBD2 (6 bases). The germline gives CDR1 SNHLY, CDR2 FYNNEI. V was clipped by 6 bases and J by 2 bases, with 15 bases between them. The CDR3 length is 15 residues.

J is TRBJ2-5 and V is TRBV14, with a tentative D call TRBD2 (5 bases). V was pared by 0 bases and J by 5 bases, with 13 bases between. Germline CDR1 SGHDN, CDR2 FVKESK. CDR3 length: 15 amino acids. The CDR3 DNA reads TGTGCCAGCAGCCAAGATTTAGGAGGTTACGAGACCCAGTACTTC. Amino acids: CASSQDLGGYETQYF.

This clone showed up just once. The CDR3 protein is CASSPWGQSTSGANVLTF. The CDR3 DNA sequence: TGTGCCAGCAGCCCATGGGGGCAGTCAACCTCTGGGGCCAACGTCCTGACTTTC. The chain couples TRBV11-2 to TRBJ2-6; TRBD1 is a possible D gene (6 bases). The CDR3 is 18 residues long. The germline V and J ends were trimmed by 5 bases and 0 bases, with 17 bases remaining between them. CDR1 is SGHAT, CDR2 FQNNGV, per germline.

V is TRBV19 and J is TRBJ2-3; D perhaps matches TRBD1 (6 bases). Germline CDR1 reads LNHDA; CDR2 reads SQIVND (reference sequence). V lost 4 bases and J lost 2, with 16 bases in between. This CDR3 has 16 residues. The CDR3 loop reads CASSTQGTTPTDTQYF. The CDR3 region has the DNA TGTGCCAGTAGTACACAGGGTACGACCCCCACAGATACGCAGTATTTT.

This sequence joins TRBV5-4 and TRBJ1-1; 9 positions match TRBD1. CDR3 length: 14 amino acids. Trimming took 2 bases from V and 5 from J; bases not matched to a gene: 4. Germline V gene data show CDR1 as SGHNT and CDR2 as YYREEE (reference sequence). The CDR3 DNA reads as TGTGCCAGCAGCTTAGGGACAGGGCTTACTGAAGCTTTCTTT. Amino acids: CASSLGTGLTEAFF. Full variable domain (remainder filled in from reference TRBV5-4 and TRBJ1-1): ETGVTQSPTHLIKTRGQQVTLRCSSQSGHNTVSWYQQALGQGPQFIFQYYREEENGRGNFPPRFSGLQFPNYSSELNVNALELDDSALYLCASSLGTGLTEAFFGQGTRLTVV.

This clone came up a few times. The chain carries TRBV5-1 and TRBJ1-2; 9 positions match TRBD1. With V trimmed by 8 bases and J by 1 base, 6 bases remained unmatched. The CDR3 totals 14 residues. The germline CDR1 and CDR2 sequences are SGHRS and YFSETQ. The CDR3 spells CARKGTGLNYGYTF. CDR3 DNA: TGCGCCAGAAAAGGGACAGGGCTTAACTATGGCTACACCTTC.